This passage covers 2 T cell receptor beta chains from one sample sequenced in a study of blood T cell repertoires in COVID-19 (dated by TCRdb to the early 2020s). Library method: the immunoSEQ multiplex PCR assay. The clones in this table, taken by TCRdb from immuneACCESS, are in-frame only. Not every clone is retained; where verified, under half of the shortfall comes from an unresolved V gene, and the cause of the rest is unknown. The sample table lists 470,000 or so clones, roughly 85% of them with a count of one. More than 3% of the sample lies in the top ten. The material sequenced was peripheral blood. All receptors derive from a human donor in a cohort sampled during active COVID-19.

In this sample, this clone turned up once. The CDR3 DNA follows: TGTGCCTGGAGTCCCCGAGGGACTAGCGGGTCCGGTGAGCAGTTCTTC. Protein product: CAWSPRGTSGSGEQFF. The chain uses TRBV30 and TRBJ2-1; 12 nucleotides align to TRBD2. The CDR3 length is 16 residues. Germline lookup yields CDR1 GTSNPN and CDR2 SVGIG (reference sequence). V lost 2 bases, J lost 9 bases, and 11 bases stayed unmatched. The full variable domain, in which reference TRBV30 and TRBJ2-1 provide the parts outside the CDR3, is SQTIHQWPATLVQPVGSPLSLECTVEGTSNPNLYWYRQAAGRGLQLLFYSVGIGQISSEVPQNLSASRPQDRQFILSSKKLLLSDSGFYLCAWSPRGTSGSGEQFFGPGTRLTVL.

The chain has TRBV18 and TRBJ1-1; D gene uncertain. Germline loops: CDR1 KGHSH, CDR2 LQKENI. Trimming cost V 3 bases and J 3 bases, with 11 bases left between them. The CDR3 is 14 residues long. Written as DNA, the CDR3 is TGTGCCAGCTCACCGGGAGATTCGGACACTGAAGCTTTCTTT. It codes for CASSPGDSDTEAFF.